This T cell receptor (beta chain) was captured by sequencing in a study of shared clonotypes between healthy human individuals. Adult Caucasians living in Nashville, Tennessee made up all of the donors. It was into CD45RA+ naive and CD45RA-negative memory subsets that the CD4+ cells were split. This clone was seen many times. Germline V gene sequence: CDR1 SGDLS, CDR2 YYNGEE. This CDR3 comprises 17 residues. Trimming took 0 bases from V and 3 from J; bases not matched to a gene: 7. TCRdb's table, derived via immunoSEQ multiplex PCR, lists solely in-frame clones and lacks some. This table holds about 340,000 clones, around four fifths found once.

This chain joins TRBV9 and TRBJ2-4, with 9 bases identical to TRBD2. Sequencing was carried out using memory CD4+ T cells sorted from blood. Subset of the sample: CD45RA-negative fraction. The clonotype was recovered from a man aged 25-40 years in good health. CDR3 nucleotide sequence: TGTGCCAGCAGCGTAGATCCGACTAGCGGAGTCAAAAACATTCAGTACTTC. This gives the protein CASSVDPTSGVKNIQYF.